Listed here is a single TCR beta chain. Its target is unknown. Making the TCR beta cDNA relied on 5'RACE template switching with UMIs. Using the 5' RACE reads, TCRdb records one entry per CDR3 protein without DNA. This sample contains around 380,000 distinct CDR3 sequences. This CDR3 is 14 amino acids long. Germline V lookup: CDR1 SGHVS, CDR2 FQNEAQ. The sample comes from a study of T cells expressing NK-cell markers. Study-level information: According to the study, TCR beta repertoires originated from sorted CD3+CD56+NKG2C+, CD3+CD56+NKG2C- and CD3+CD56-NKG2C+ T cells.

General observations from the study: Leadership of the CD3+CD56-NKG2C+ fraction also belonged to these clonotypes in a few donors. What remained unclear was the HCMV specificity of expanded NKG2C+ T cell clones.

The clonotype was recovered from a woman aged 50 to 65 in good health. The V gene is TRBV7-8, the J gene TRBJ1-4. Sequenced sample: blood T cells: a sorted CD56 or NKG2C T cell subset, CD4+ or CD8+ T cells, or bulk PBMC T cells (not recorded which). The CDR3 spells CASSLSRQNEKLFF.